This TCR beta chain originates from a study of T-cell reconstitution after alpha-beta-depleted transplantation in children. This clonotype has a handful of counts. Its specificity is unknown. The V segment lost 4 bases and the J segment 5 bases; nucleotides outside the gene matches: 15. Germline V gene sequence: CDR1 SGHRS, CDR2 YFSETQ. This CDR3 is built from 17 residues. Study-wide findings and caveats: Reportedly, only several hundred clones from non-depleted graft cells drove alpha-beta T-cell counts at about two months. Elevated TCRbeta diversity at day 60 was traced, in some patients, to surviving recipient T cells and thymic progenitors.

Preparing the TCRbeta library involved the use of unique molecular identifiers. MiXCR, applied by TCRdb to the PCR reads, yields one record per CDR3 protein. The repertoire holds approximately 520,000 distinct CDR3 sequences, with about an eighth as singletons. This clonotype was sampled from a female patient aged 2-15 years who had a stem cell transplant for aplastic anemia, so the T cells may come from the graft donor. The chain combines TRBV5-1 with TRBJ1-1; 9 bases match TRBD1. The sample was PBMCs, mostly from graft donor cells, taken 180 days after TCRalphabeta/CD19-depleted stem cell transplant. In DNA form, the CDR3 reads TGCGCCAGCAGCCTAGTCGGGACAGGGAGCGCTTTGACTGAAGCTTTCTTT. It specifies CASSLVGTGSALTEAFF.